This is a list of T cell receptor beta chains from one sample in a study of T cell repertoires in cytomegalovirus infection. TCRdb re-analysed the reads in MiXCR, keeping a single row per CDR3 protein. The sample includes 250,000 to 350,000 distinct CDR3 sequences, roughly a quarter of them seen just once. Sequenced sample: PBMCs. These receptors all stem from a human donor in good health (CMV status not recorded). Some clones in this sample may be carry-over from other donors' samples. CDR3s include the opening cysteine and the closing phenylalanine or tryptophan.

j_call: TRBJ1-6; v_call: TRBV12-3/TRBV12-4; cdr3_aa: CASSFQGNSPLHF
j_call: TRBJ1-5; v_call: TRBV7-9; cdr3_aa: CASSFSGDLGQPQHF
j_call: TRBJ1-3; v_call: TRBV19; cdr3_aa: CASSITDSGNTIYF
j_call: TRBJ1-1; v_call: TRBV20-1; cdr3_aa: CSALNRGGWTEAFF
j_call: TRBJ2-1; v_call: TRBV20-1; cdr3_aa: CSASGGPSSGGQFF
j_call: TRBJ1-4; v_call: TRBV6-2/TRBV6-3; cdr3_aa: CASSQQGRDEKLFF
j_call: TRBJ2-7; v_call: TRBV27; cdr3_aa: CVSSSFLGTRVYEQYF
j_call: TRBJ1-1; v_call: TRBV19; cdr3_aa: CASTSLGQGLRWTEAFF
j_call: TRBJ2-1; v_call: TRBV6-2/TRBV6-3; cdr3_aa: CASRRPLREQFF
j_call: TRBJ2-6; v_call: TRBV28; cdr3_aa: CASSLSGAGANVLTF
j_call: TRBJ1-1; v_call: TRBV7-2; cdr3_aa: CASSLANRGVTEAFF
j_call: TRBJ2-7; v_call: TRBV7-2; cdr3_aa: CASSLKRGPSYEQYF
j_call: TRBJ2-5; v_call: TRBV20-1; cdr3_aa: CSARQGRETQYF
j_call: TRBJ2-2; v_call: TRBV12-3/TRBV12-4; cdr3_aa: CASPRARGTGELFF
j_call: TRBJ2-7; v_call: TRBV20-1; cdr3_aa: CSARDREYEQYF
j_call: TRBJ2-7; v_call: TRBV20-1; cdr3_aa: CSARAPGGGVNEQYF
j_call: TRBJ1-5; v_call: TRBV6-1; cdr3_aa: CASSEAPRFSNQPQHF
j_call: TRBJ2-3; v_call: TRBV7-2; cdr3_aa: CASSFGTHLSTDTQYF
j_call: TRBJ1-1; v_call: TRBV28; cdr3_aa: CASSYRRGGEAFF
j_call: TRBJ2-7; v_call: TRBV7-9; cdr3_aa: CASSLPSGGAYEQYF
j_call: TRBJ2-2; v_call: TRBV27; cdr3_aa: CATRDLNTGELFF
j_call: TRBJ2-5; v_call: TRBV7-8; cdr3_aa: CASSLAQSIQETQYF
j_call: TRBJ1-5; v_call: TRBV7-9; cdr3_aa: CASSPSKGSQPQHF
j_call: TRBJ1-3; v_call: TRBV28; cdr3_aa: CASSFPLGPGNTIYF
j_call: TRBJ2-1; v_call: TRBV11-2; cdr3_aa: CASQGTLAYNEQFF
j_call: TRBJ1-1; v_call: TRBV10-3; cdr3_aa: CAISMDRDNTEAFF
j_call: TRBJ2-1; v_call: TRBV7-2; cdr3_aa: CASSLTRGRPSSYNEQFF
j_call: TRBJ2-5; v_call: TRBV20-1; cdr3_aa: CSARGLAGGDGETQYF
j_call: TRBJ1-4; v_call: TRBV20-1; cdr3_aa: CSARAASANEKLFF
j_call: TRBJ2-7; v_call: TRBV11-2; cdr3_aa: CASTRWAGLYEQYF
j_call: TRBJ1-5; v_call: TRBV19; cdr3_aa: CASSHWTGQYSNQPQHF
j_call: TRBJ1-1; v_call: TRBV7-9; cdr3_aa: CASSLAGDRTEAFF
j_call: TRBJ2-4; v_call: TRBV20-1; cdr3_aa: CSARFGGKNIQYF
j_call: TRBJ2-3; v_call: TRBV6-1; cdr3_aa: CASSPGTGASYF
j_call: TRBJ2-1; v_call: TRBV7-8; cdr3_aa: CASSRNSGTGHNEQFF
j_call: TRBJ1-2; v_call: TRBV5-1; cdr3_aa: CASSLEGAEGYTF
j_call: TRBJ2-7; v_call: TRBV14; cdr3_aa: CASSRRDTSSYEQYF
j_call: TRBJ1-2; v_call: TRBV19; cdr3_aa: CASSSRDRYGYTF
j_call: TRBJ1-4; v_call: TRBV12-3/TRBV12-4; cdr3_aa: CASSSRTGTISGKLFF
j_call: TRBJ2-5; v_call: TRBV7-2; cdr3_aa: CASSSPGGGTQYF
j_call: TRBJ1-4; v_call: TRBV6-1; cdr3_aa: CASGGRIETLTRSEKLFF
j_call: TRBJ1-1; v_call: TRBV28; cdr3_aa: CASSLPRRLNTEAFF
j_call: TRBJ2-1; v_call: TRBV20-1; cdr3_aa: CSARQGATYNEQFF
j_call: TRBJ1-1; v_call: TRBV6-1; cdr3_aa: CAVQRDRGNTEAFF
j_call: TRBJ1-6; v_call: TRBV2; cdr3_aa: CASSGRGTGDNSPLHF
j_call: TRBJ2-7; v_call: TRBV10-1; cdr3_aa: CASSQGRSYEQYF
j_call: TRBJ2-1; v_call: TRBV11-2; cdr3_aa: CASSSTLAGGPLAEQFF
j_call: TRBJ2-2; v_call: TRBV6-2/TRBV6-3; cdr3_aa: CASSYRGGRFGTGELFF
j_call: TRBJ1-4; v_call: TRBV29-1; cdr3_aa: CSVNRGVNEKLFF
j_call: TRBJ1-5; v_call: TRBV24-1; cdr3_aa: CATSLQGAQPQHF
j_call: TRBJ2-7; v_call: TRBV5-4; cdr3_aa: CASSLFTAEEQYF
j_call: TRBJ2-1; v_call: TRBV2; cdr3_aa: CASSAAGGPYNEQFF
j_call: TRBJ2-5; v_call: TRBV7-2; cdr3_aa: CASSAQRGGETQYF